This section outlines one TCR beta chain sequence together with its context. The data are from a study of shared clonotypes between healthy human individuals. TCRdb's table, derived via immunoSEQ multiplex PCR, lists solely in-frame clones and lacks some. Of about a million clones in the sample, 77% were seen once. Germline CDR1 reads SSHAT; CDR2 reads FNYEAQ (reference sequence). V lost 2 bases, J lost 0 bases, and 10 bases lay in between. CDR3 length: 16 residues. This chain links TRBV7-7 with TRBJ2-2; maybe TRBD2 (5 bases). Sequenced: memory CD4+ T cells from PBMCs. Subset defined: CD45RA-negative fraction. This TCR derives from a man between 18 and 35 years old in good health. Some clones in this sample may be carry-over from other donors' samples. Written as DNA, the CDR3 is TGTGCCAGCAGCTTATATGCGGGTTCGAACACCGGGGAGCTGTTTTTT. Translation gives CASSLYAGSNTGELFF.